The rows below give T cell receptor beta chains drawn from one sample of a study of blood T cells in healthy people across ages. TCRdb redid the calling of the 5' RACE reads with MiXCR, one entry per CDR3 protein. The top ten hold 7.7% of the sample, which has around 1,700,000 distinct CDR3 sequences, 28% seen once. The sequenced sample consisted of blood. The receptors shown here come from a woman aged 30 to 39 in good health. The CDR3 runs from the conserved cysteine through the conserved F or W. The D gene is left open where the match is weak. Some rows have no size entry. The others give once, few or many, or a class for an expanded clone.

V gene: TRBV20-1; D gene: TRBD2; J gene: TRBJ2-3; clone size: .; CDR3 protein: CSAKRSGTTLRDTQYF; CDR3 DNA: TGCAGTGCCAAACGTAGTGGGACTACCCTGAGGGATACGCAGTATTTT
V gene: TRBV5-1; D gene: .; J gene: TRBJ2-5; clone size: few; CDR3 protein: CASSLSSLQETQYF; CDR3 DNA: TGCGCCAGCAGCTTGTCCAGCCTCCAAGAGACCCAGTACTTC
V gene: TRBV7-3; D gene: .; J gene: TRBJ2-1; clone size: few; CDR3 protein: CASSLTASPGDNEQFF; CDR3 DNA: TGTGCCAGCAGCTTAACGGCATCCCCCGGGGACAATGAGCAGTTCTTC
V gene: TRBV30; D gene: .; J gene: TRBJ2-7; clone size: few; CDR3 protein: CAWSVMGEKQYF; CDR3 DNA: TGTGCCTGGAGTGTAATGGGTGAGAAGCAGTACTTC
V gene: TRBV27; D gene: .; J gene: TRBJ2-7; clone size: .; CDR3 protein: CASSYVGGYEQYF; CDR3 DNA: TGTGCCAGCAGTTATGTAGGCGGCTACGAGCAGTACTTC
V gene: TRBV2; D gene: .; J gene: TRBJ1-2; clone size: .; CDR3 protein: CASSEMGVYGYTF; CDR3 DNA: TGTGCCAGCAGTGAAATGGGAGTCTATGGCTACACCTTC
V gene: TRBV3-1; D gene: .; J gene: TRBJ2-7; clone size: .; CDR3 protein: CASSQDFPSEGAVYEQYF; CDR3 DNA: TGTGCCAGCAGCCAAGATTTTCCTAGCGAGGGGGCCGTCTACGAGCAGTACTTC
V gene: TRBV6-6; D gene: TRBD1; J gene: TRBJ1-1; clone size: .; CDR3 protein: CATQKAQGAMNTEAFF; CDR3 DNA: TGTGCCACCCAGAAAGCCCAGGGGGCCATGAACACTGAAGCTTTCTTT
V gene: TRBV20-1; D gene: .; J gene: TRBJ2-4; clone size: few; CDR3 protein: CSALSPGRLAKNIQYF; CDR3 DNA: TGCAGTGCTCTTTCTCCGGGCCGACTAGCCAAAAACATTCAGTACTTC
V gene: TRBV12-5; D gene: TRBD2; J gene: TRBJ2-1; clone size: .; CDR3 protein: CASGGTSGRKNEQFF; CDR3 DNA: TGTGCTAGTGGTGGGACTAGCGGGAGAAAAAATGAGCAGTTCTTC
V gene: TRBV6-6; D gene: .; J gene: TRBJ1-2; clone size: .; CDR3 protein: CASSYGDGGVYGYTF; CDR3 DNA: TGTGCCAGCAGTTACGGGGACGGTGGCGTCTATGGCTACACCTTC